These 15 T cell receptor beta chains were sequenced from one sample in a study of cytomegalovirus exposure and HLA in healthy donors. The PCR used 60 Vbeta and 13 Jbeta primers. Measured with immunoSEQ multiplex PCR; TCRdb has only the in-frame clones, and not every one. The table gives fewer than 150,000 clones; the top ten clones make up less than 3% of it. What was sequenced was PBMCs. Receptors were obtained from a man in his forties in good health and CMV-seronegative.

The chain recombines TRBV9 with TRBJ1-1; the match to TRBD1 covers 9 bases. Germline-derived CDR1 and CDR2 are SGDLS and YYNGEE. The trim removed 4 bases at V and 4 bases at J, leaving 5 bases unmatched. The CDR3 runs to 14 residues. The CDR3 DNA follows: TGTGCCAGCAGCCACAGGGGGCCGAGCACTGAAGCTTTCTTT. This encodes CASSHRGPSTEAFF.

CDR3 nucleotide sequence: TGTGCCAGCAATGGGGGAGGGACCGGGGAGCTGTTTTTT. It codes for CASNGGGTGELFF. The chain uses TRBV6-6 and TRBJ2-2; TRBD2 aligns across 7 bases. CDR1 is MNHNY and CDR2 is SVGAGI in the germline V gene (reference sequence). V lost 7 bases, J lost 5 bases, and 4 bases stayed unmatched. CDR3 length equals 13 residues.

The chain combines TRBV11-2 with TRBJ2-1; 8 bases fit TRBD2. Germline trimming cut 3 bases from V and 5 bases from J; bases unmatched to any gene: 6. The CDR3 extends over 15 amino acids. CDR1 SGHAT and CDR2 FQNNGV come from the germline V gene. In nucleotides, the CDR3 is TGTGCCAGCAGCTTTGGCGGGGGGAAAAACAATGAGCAGTTCTTC. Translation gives CASSFGGGKNNEQFF.

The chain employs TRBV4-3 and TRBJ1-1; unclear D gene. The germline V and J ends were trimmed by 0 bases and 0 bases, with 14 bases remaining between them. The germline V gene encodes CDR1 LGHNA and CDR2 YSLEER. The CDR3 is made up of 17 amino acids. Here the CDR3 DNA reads TGCGCCAGCAGCCAAGATGTCCTACGTAATATGAACACTGAAGCTTTCTTT. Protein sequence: CASSQDVLRNMNTEAFF.

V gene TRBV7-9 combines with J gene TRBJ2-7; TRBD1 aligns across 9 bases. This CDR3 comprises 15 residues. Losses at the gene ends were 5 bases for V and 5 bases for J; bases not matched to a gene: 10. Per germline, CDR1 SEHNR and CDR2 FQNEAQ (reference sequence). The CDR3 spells CASSLRGTGRNEQYF. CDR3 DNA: TGTGCCAGCAGCCTCAGGGGGACAGGGAGGAACGAGCAGTACTTC.

Here the CDR3 reads CASSFRVTGNTIYF. The CDR3 bases are TGTGCCAGCAGTTTCAGGGTAACTGGAAACACCATATATTTT. The gene calls are TRBV28 and TRBJ1-3, with D perhaps TRBD1 (5 bases). V was cut by 3 bases and J by 2 bases, with 8 bases left in between. Germline-derived CDR1 and CDR2 are MDHEN and SYDVKM. The CDR3 has 14 residues.

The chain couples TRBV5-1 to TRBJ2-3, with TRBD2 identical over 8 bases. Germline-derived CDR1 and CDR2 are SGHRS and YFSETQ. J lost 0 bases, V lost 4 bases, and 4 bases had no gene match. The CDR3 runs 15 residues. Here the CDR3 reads CASSGSGGSTDTQYF. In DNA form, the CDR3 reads TGCGCCAGCAGCGGGAGCGGGGGTAGCACAGATACGCAGTATTTT. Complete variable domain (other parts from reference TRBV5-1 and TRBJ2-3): KAGVTQTPRYLIKTRGQQVTLSCSPISGHRSVSWYQQTPGQGLQFLFEYFSETQRNKGNFPGRFSGRQFSNSRSEMNVSTLELGDSALYLCASSGSGGSTDTQYFGPGTRLTVL.

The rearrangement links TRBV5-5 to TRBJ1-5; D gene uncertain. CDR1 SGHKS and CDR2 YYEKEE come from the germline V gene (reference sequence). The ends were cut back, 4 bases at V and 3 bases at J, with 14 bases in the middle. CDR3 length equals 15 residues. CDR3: CASSRDYGLNQPQHF. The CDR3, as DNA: TGTGCCAGCAGCCGGGATTACGGGCTCAATCAGCCCCAGCATTTT.

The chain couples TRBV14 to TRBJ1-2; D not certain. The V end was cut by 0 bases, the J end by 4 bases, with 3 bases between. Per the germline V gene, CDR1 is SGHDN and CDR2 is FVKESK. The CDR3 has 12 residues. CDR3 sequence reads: CASSQEAYGYTF. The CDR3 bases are TGTGCCAGCAGCCAAGAGGCCTATGGCTACACCTTC.

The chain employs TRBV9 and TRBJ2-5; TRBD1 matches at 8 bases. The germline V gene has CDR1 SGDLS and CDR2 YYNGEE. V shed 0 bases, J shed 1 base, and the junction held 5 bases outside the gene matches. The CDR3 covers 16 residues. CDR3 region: CASSVVGTGSQETQYF. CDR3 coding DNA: TGTGCCAGCAGCGTAGTGGGGACAGGCTCCCAAGAGACCCAGTACTTC.

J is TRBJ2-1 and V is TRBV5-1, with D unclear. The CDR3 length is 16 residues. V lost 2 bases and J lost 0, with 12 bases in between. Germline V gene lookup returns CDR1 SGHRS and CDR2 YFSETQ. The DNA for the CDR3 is TGCGCCAGCAGCTTAGGAGCGAAAAGCTCCTACAATGAGCAGTTCTTC. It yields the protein CASSLGAKSSYNEQFF.

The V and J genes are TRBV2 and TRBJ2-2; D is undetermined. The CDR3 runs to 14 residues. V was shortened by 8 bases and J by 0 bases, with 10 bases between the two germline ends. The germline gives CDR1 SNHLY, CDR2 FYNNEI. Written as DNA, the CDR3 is TGTGCCAGCGGTACTGGAGCGAACACCGGGGAGCTGTTTTTT. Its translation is CASGTGANTGELFF.

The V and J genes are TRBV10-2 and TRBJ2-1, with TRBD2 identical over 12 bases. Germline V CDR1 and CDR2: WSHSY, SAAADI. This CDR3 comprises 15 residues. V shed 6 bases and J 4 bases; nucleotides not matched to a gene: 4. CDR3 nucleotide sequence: TGCGCCAGCAGCCCCACTAGCGGGGGGTACAATGAGCAGTTCTTC. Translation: CASSPTSGGYNEQFF.

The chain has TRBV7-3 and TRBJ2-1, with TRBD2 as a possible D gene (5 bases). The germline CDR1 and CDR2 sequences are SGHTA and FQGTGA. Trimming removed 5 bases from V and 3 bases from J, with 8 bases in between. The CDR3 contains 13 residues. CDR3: CASSAGIYNEQFF. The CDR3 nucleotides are TGTGCCAGCAGCGCCGGGATCTACAATGAGCAGTTCTTC. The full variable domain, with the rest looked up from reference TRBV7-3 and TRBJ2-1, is GAGVSQTPSNKVTEKGKYVELRCDPISGHTALYWYRQSLGQGPEFLIYFQGTGAADDSGLPNDRFFAVRPEGSVSTLKIQRTERGDSAVYLCASSAGIYNEQFFGPGTRLTVL.

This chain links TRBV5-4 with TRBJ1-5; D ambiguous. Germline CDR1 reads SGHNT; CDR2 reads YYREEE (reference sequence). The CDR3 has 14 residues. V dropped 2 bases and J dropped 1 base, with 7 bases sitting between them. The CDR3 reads CASSLGGSNQPQHF. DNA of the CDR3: TGTGCCAGCAGCTTAGGAGGGAGCAATCAGCCCCAGCATTTT. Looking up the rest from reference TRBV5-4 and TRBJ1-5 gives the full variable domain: ETGVTQSPTHLIKTRGQQVTLRCSSQSGHNTVSWYQQALGQGPQFIFQYYREEENGRGNFPPRFSGLQFPNYSSELNVNALELDDSALYLCASSLGGSNQPQHFGDGTRLSIL.